This is a list of T cell receptor beta chains from one sample in a study of post-analysis software for immune sequencing data. One entry per CDR3 protein results from TCRdb running MiXCR on the PCR reads. The sample has 750,000 to 950,000 distinct CDR3 sequences; approximately 53% are singletons. Sample: blood. These receptors were taken from a girl under 18 with multiple sclerosis. Each CDR3 is given with its conserved first and last residue. D genes are given only for firm matches. The size field is filled for only some rows; it gives once, few, many or a size class.

. TRBJ2-3 . TRBV5-1 CASSQGLLAQGSDTQYF TGCGCCAGCAGCCAAGGATTACTAGCCCAGGGATCAGATACGCAGTATTTT
. TRBJ1-1 . TRBV29-1 CSAKYFGGTEAFF TGCAGCGCCAAGTACTTCGGAGGGACTGAAGCTTTCTTT
. TRBJ2-7 . TRBV21-1 CASSKDPGWTSEQYF TGTGCCAGCAGCAAAGATCCAGGGTGGACCTCCGAGCAGTACTTC
. TRBJ2-7 . TRBV6-6 CASSYGPGRAQYF TGTGCCAGCAGTTACGGTCCAGGTCGGGCCCAGTACTTC
TRBD1 TRBJ2-7 . TRBV20-1 CSATGGTGGVEQYF TGCAGTGCTACGGGGGGGACAGGGGGCGTCGAGCAGTACTTC
. TRBJ1-6 few TRBV7-2 CASSSSWEALGNSPLHF TGTGCCAGCAGCTCGAGTTGGGAGGCCCTGGGGAATTCACCCCTCCACTTT
TRBD1 TRBJ2-4 . TRBV12-3/TRBV12-4 CASSSLQGAGAKNIQYF TGTGCCAGCAGCTCTCTACAGGGGGCGGGGGCCAAAAACATTCAGTACTTC
TRBD1 TRBJ2-1 . TRBV7-8 CASSRYGQGTYNEQFF TGTGCCAGCAGCCGGTACGGACAGGGGACCTACAATGAGCAGTTCTTC
TRBD2 TRBJ2-7 . TRBV12-3/TRBV12-4 CASRTAGPKAEQYF TGTGCCAGCAGAACAGCGGGGCCCAAAGCCGAGCAGTACTTC
. TRBJ2-3 . TRBV29-1 CSAGVGGTDTQYF TGCAGCGCAGGGGTGGGGGGCACAGATACGCAGTATTTT
. TRBJ2-3 . TRBV5-5 CASSLKTGDSTDTQYF TGTGCCAGCAGCTTGAAGACAGGAGATAGCACAGATACGCAGTATTTT
. TRBJ2-7 few TRBV20-1 CSAGPDSYEQYF TGCAGTGCAGGGCCAGACTCCTACGAGCAGTACTTC
TRBD2 TRBJ2-7 few TRBV10-3 CAATGTTIYEQYF TGTGCCGCCACCGGGACTACCATCTACGAGCAGTACTTC
TRBD1 TRBJ1-2 . TRBV20-1 CSAWGQGEGYTF TGCAGTGCCTGGGGACAGGGAGAGGGCTACACCTTC
. TRBJ1-4 . TRBV2 CASSDTNEKLFF TGTGCCAGCAGTGACACGAATGAAAAACTGTTTTTT
. TRBJ2-1 . TRBV7-9 CASSDAGYNEQFF TGTGCCAGCAGCGACGCAGGTTACAATGAGCAGTTCTTC
. TRBJ2-1 . TRBV29-1 CSVEDPREQFF TGCAGCGTTGAAGATCCGAGAGAGCAGTTCTTC
TRBD2 TRBJ2-7 . TRBV7-2 CASSPKGGGTVYEQYF TGTGCCAGCAGCCCCAAAGGCGGGGGAACCGTATACGAGCAGTACTTC
TRBD1 TRBJ2-1 . TRBV7-9 CASSIFGQESSKGVYNEQFF TGTGCCAGCAGCATATTCGGACAGGAATCATCCAAGGGGGTTTACAATGAGCAGTTCTTC
TRBD2 TRBJ2-3 . TRBV4-2 CASSQSTGTSPGLGDTQYF TGTGCCAGCAGCCAATCCACCGGGACTAGCCCTGGTCTTGGAGATACGCAGTATTTT
. TRBJ1-1 few TRBV7-9 CASSLLLATEAFF TGTGCCAGCAGCTTATTGCTGGCGACTGAAGCTTTCTTT
. TRBJ2-4 . TRBV6-5 CASSYPTGHLAKNIQYF TGTGCCAGCAGTTACCCGACGGGACACCTAGCCAAAAACATTCAGTACTTC
. TRBJ2-3 . TRBV29-1 CSVEEGRTDTQYF TGCAGCGTTGAAGAGGGGCGCACAGATACGCAGTATTTT
TRBD1 TRBJ2-5 few TRBV9 CASSVGPGGEEQYF TGTGCCAGCAGCGTAGGGCCAGGGGGTGAGGAGCAGTACTTC
. TRBJ2-1 . TRBV7-6 CASSFQSLGEQFF TGTGCCAGCAGCTTCCAATCCCTCGGGGAGCAGTTCTTC
. TRBJ2-1 few TRBV29-1 CSVEGLRHAFNEQFF TGCAGCGTTGAGGGTTTGCGGCACGCTTTCAATGAGCAGTTCTTC
TRBD1 TRBJ2-4 . TRBV5-6 CASRPRTGEFWQYF TGTGCCAGCAGGCCCCGGACAGGGGAGTTCTGGCAGTACTTC
TRBD1 TRBJ2-5 . TRBV5-1 CASSIGQGASETQYF TGCGCCAGCAGCATCGGACAGGGGGCATCCGAGACCCAGTACTTC
. TRBJ2-3 few TRBV27 CASSYLGGSTQYF TGTGCCAGCAGTTATTTAGGTGGCAGTACGCAGTATTTT
. TRBJ1-2 . TRBV7-2 CASTRQSNYGYTF TGTGCCAGCACCCGACAATCCAACTATGGCTACACCTTC
TRBD2 TRBJ2-1 . TRBV7-3 CASSPGLARHEQFF TGTGCCAGCAGCCCAGGACTAGCGAGGCATGAGCAGTTCTTC
. TRBJ2-7 . TRBV20-1 CSAKGFAYEQYF TGCAGTGCTAAGGGCTTTGCCTACGAGCAGTACTTC
TRBD1 TRBJ2-5 . TRBV5-5 CASSRLTGGETQYF TGTGCCAGCAGCCGTCTCACAGGGGGAGAGACCCAGTACTTC
TRBD1 TRBJ1-5 once TRBV7-8 CASNLGSGTVSNQPQHF TGTGCCAGCAACTTAGGGTCTGGGACAGTAAGCAATCAGCCCCAGCATTTT